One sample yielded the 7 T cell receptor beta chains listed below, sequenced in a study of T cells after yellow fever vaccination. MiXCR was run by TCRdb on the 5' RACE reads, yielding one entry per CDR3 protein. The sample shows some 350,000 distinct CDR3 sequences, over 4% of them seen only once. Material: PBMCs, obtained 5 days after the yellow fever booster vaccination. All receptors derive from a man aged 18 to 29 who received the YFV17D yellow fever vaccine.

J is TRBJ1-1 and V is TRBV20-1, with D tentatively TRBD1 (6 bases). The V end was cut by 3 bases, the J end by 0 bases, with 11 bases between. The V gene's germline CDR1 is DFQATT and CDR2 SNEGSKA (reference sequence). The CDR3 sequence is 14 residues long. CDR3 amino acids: CSASQGIMNTEAFF. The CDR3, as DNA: TGCAGTGCTAGTCAGGGGATTATGAACACTGAAGCTTTCTTT.

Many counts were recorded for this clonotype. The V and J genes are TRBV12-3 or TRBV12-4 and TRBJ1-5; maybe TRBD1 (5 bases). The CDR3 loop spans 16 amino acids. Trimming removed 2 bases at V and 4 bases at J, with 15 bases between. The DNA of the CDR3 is TGTGCCAGCAGTTTAACTCTAAACGGGGGGAATCAGCCCCAGCATTTT. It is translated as CASSLTLNGGNQPQHF.

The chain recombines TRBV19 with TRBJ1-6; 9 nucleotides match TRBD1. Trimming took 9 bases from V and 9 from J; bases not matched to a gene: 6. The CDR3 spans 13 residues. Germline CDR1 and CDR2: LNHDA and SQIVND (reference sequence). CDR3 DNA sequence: TGTGCCAGCTCGGACAGGGGACGTTCACCCCTCCACTTT. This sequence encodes CASSDRGRSPLHF. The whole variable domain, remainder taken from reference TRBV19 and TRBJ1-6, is DGGITQSPKYLFRKEGQNVTLSCEQNLNHDAMYWYRQDPGQGLRLIYYSQIVNDFQKGDIAEGYSVSREKKESFPLTVTSAQKNPTAFYLCASSDRGRSPLHFGNGTRLTVT.

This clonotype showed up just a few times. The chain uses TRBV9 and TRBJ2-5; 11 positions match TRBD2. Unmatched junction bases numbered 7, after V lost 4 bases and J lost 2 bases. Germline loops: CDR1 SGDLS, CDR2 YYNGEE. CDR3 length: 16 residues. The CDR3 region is CASSPPSGGLQETQYF. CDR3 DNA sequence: TGTGCCAGCAGCCCCCCTAGCGGGGGGTTACAAGAGACCCAGTACTTC.

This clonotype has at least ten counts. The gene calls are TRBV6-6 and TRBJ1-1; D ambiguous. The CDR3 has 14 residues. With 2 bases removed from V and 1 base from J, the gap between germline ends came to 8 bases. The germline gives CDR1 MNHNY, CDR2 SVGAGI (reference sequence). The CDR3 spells CASSYVPQNTEAFF. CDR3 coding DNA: TGTGCCAGCAGTTACGTCCCCCAGAACACTGAAGCTTTCTTT.

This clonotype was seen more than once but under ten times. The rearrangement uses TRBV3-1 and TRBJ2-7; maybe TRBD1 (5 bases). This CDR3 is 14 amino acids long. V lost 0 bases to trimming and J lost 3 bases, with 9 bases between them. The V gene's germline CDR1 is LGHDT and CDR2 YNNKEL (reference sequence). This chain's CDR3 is CASSQETELYEQYF. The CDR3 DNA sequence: TGTGCCAGCAGCCAAGAGACAGAGCTCTACGAGCAGTACTTC.

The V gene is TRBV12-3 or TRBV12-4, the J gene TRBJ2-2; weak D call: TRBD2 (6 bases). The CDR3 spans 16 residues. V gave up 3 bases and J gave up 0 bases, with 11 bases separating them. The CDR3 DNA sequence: TGTGCCAGCAGTTTTAGTCTAGCGACGAACACCGGGGAGCTGTTTTTT. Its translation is CASSFSLATNTGELFF.